Below, 21 T cell receptor beta chains from the same sample are listed, as sequenced in a study of CD8+ T cells in alopecia areata. Isolated RNA was reverse transcribed into cDNA used as the sequencing template. The method was immunoSEQ multiplex PCR; TCRdb's version includes in-frame clones alone and lacks a portion of them. The sample has around 120,000 clones, approximately 60% seen once. Sequencing input: CD4+ T cells sorted from blood. Receptor source: a human donor in good health.

The V and J genes are TRBV7-2 and TRBJ1-2; D possibly corresponds to TRBD1 (6 bases). This CDR3 has 16 residues. Per germline, CDR1 SGHTA and CDR2 FQGNSA. V lost 4 bases and J 1 base, leaving 16 bases between the germline ends. This CDR3 is CASSSRAGHNNYGYTF. The CDR3 nucleotides are TGTGCCAGCAGCTCTCGAGCGGGACATAATAACTATGGCTACACCTTC.

This chain uses TRBV15 with TRBJ2-1; D is possibly TRBD2 (7 bases). This CDR3 is 16 amino acids long. Trimming removed 1 base from V and 9 bases from J, with 19 bases in between. CDR1 LNHNV and CDR2 YYDKDF come from the germline V gene (reference sequence). The CDR3 is CATSRGKGAGAPEQFF. CDR3 DNA sequence: TGTGCCACCAGCAGAGGGAAAGGGGCGGGGGCACCTGAGCAGTTCTTC.

J is TRBJ2-1 and V is TRBV9; D not certain. Germline V CDR1 and CDR2: SGDLS, YYNGEE. Trimming took off 6 bases at V and 7 bases at J, with 11 bases between the two ends. This CDR3 has 12 amino acids. The CDR3 is CASTPQMNEQFF. The CDR3 DNA is TGTGCCAGCACCCCGCAGATGAATGAGCAGTTCTTC.

The CDR3 sequence: CSALDSTEAFF. Written as DNA, the CDR3 is TGCAGTGCTCTAGACAGCACTGAAGCTTTCTTT. The rearrangement joins TRBV20-1 to TRBJ1-1; perhaps TRBD1 as D (5 bases). The CDR3 loop spans 11 amino acids. Trimming removed 5 bases at V and 4 bases at J, with 8 bases between. Germline V gene data show CDR1 as DFQATT and CDR2 as SNEGSKA (reference sequence).

The chain employs TRBV7-9 and TRBJ2-5; 7 nucleotides match TRBD1. The CDR3 runs 14 residues. From germline, CDR1 is SEHNR and CDR2 FQNEAQ (reference sequence). Trimming removed 4 bases from V and 5 bases from J; junction bases left unmatched: 7. The CDR3 is CASSSPRGKETQYF. For the CDR3, the DNA is TGTGCCAGCAGCTCCCCCAGGGGGAAGGAGACCCAGTACTTC.

In this sample, this clone turned up a few times. The chain links TRBV29-1 to TRBJ2-2; either TRBD1 or TRBD2 may supply D (5 bases each). V lost 7 bases, J lost 4 bases, and 16 bases lay in between. Germline values: CDR1 SQVTM, CDR2 ANQGSEA. There are 14 residues in the CDR3. CDR3 sequence reads: CSASRGVGTGELFF. The CDR3 DNA sequence: TGCAGCGCCTCGAGGGGCGTTGGCACCGGGGAGCTGTTTTTT.

Worth noting for this clone: This CDR3 is also generated by other DNA sequences in the sample. V and J are TRBV18 and TRBJ1-5; 10 nucleotides line up with TRBD1. V lost 3 bases to trimming and J lost 2 bases; unmatched junction nucleotides: 1. The germline V gene has CDR1 KGHSH and CDR2 LQKENI. CDR3 length: 15 residues. The CDR3, as DNA: TGTGCCAGCTCACCGGACAGGGGGGGCAATCAGCCCCAGCATTTT. Encoded protein: CASSPDRGGNQPQHF.

The CDR3 bases are TGCAGCGTGCGGGGGACAGGGGCTGATACGCAGTATTTT. Translation: CSVRGTGADTQYF. This chain uses TRBV29-1 with TRBJ2-3; 10 bases are a match to TRBD1. From germline, CDR1 is SQVTM and CDR2 ANQGSEA. Trimming at V came to 6 bases and at J to 6 bases, leaving 6 bases not matched to a gene. This CDR3 has 13 residues.

The chain recombines TRBV30 with TRBJ2-2; 9 positions match TRBD1. Germline loops: CDR1 GTSNPN, CDR2 SVGIG (reference sequence). The CDR3 is 14 residues long. Trimming removed 1 base from V and 5 bases from J; junction bases left unmatched: 2. As DNA, the CDR3 is TGTGCCTGGAGTGGGACAGGGGAGACCGGGGAGCTGTTTTTT. It translates to CAWSGTGETGELFF.

J is TRBJ1-4 and V is TRBV10-2; D is perhaps TRBD1 (6 bases). The CDR3 contains 15 residues. Trimming stripped 9 bases from V and 8 bases from J, with 22 bases between. The germline V gene encodes CDR1 WSHSY and CDR2 SAAADI. DNA of the CDR3: TGCGCCAGTCTGGACTCTCGACAGGCGCGGGAAAAACTGTTTTTT. It specifies CASLDSRQAREKLFF.

The V and J genes are TRBV27 and TRBJ1-5, with D hard to call. CDR3 length: 15 residues. CDR1 and CDR2 (germline): MNHEY, SMNVEV (reference sequence). The V gene lost 8 bases and the J gene lost 0 bases, with 14 bases spanning the gap. In DNA form, the CDR3 reads TGTGCCAGCCGGGCAGAGCTATATAGCAATCAGCCCCAGCATTTT. Amino acids: CASRAELYSNQPQHF.

The chain is built from TRBV27 and TRBJ1-6; 8 bases map to TRBD1. V shed 5 bases, J shed 0 bases, and the junction held 3 bases outside the gene matches. This CDR3 is built from 16 residues. Germline V gene sequence: CDR1 MNHEY, CDR2 SMNVEV (reference sequence). The CDR3 DNA follows: TGTGCCAGCAGTCCCACAGGGGGCTCCTATAATTCACCCCTCCACTTT. Protein sequence: CASSPTGGSYNSPLHF.

This clone was counted a single time. This chain links TRBV27 with TRBJ1-2, with 9 bases matching TRBD1. Germline trimming cut 0 bases from V and 13 bases from J; bases unmatched to any gene: 15. The CDR3 runs 16 residues. CDR1 MNHEY and CDR2 SMNVEV come from the germline V gene (reference sequence). CDR3 loop: CASSLSYRGRTMATTF. CDR3 nucleotide sequence: TGTGCCAGCAGTTTATCCTACAGGGGGCGGACTATGGCTACCACCTTC.

This clone was counted a single time. The CDR3 DNA sequence: TGCGCCAGCAGCCAACGGGGGATCAGGGATGAGCAGTTCTTC. The encoded protein is CASSQRGIRDEQFF. The J gene is TRBJ2-1, the V gene TRBV4-1; possibly TRBD2 for D (6 bases). This CDR3 is built from 14 residues. V was pared by 2 bases and J by 8 bases, with 13 bases between. Germline lookup yields CDR1 MGHRA and CDR2 YSYEKL.

The genes are TRBV5-1 and TRBJ2-1; D may correspond to TRBD1 or TRBD2 (5 bases each). The length of the CDR3 is 15 residues. With 4 bases removed from V and 0 bases from J, the gap between germline ends came to 11 bases. CDR1 and CDR2 from the germline V gene are SGHRS and YFSETQ. The CDR3 spells CASSGGRSSYNEQFF. Written as DNA, the CDR3 is TGCGCCAGCAGCGGGGGACGAAGCTCCTACAATGAGCAGTTCTTC.

V and J are TRBV27 and TRBJ1-1; 8 positions agree with TRBD1. V trimming: 1 base; J trimming: 4 bases; junction bases outside the gene matches: 5. CDR1 MNHEY and CDR2 SMNVEV come from the germline V gene (reference sequence). This CDR3 comprises 15 residues. In nucleotides, the CDR3 is TGTGCCAGCAGTTTATGGGATACAGGGGGCACTGAAGCTTTCTTT. It specifies CASSLWDTGGTEAFF.

V is TRBV18 and J is TRBJ1-6; D is unclear. Germline V gene lookup returns CDR1 KGHSH and CDR2 LQKENI. The CDR3 contains 13 residues. Trimming left V 2 bases short and J 10 bases short, with 9 bases between. The CDR3 DNA reads TGTGCCAGCTCACCAGGGATAAACTCACCCCTCCACTTT. It translates to CASSPGINSPLHF.

This clone was recorded a few times. The chain links TRBV23-1 to TRBJ2-7; 7 bases align to TRBD1. TRBV23-1 is marked as an open reading frame, function uncertain. CDR3 size: 14 residues. With V trimmed by 7 bases and J by 0 bases, 6 bases remained unmatched. The CDR3 nucleotides are TGCGCCAGCAAACCCCGGGACAGCTCCTACGAGCAGTACTTC. It translates to CASKPRDSSYEQYF.

The chain couples TRBV11-2 to TRBJ1-6; possibly TRBD1 for D (6 bases). Germline CDR1 SGHAT, CDR2 FQNNGV. The CDR3 totals 13 residues. The V gene lost 5 bases and the J gene lost 10 bases, with 12 bases spanning the gap. The CDR3 DNA is TGTGCCAGCAGCGAACAGGGAGCCTCACCCCTCCACTTT. Protein product: CASSEQGASPLHF. The variable domain in full, completed from reference TRBV11-2 and TRBJ1-6, reads EAGVAQSPRYKIIEKRQSVAFWCNPISGHATLYWYQQILGQGPKLLIQFQNNGVVDDSQLPKDRFSAERLKGVDSTLKIQPAKLEDSAVYLCASSEQGASPLHFGNGTRLTVT.

This rearrangement joins TRBV12-5 to TRBJ2-5; D unresolved. The CDR3 covers 13 residues. The germline gives CDR1 LGHNT, CDR2 FRNRAP. The V end was cut by 1 base, the J end by 0 bases, with 3 bases between. The CDR3 DNA reads TGTGCTAGTGGTTTGGCCTACCAAGAGACCCAGTACTTC. Protein product: CASGLAYQETQYF. The variable domain in full, with the rest retrieved from reference TRBV12-5 and TRBJ2-5, is DARVTQTPRHKVTEMGQEVTMRCQPILGHNTVFWYRQTMMQGLELLAYFRNRAPLDDSGMPKDRFSAEMPDATLATLKIQPSEPRDSAVYFCASGLAYQETQYFGPGTRLLVL.

V is TRBV13 and J is TRBJ1-2; no clear D. The germline V and J ends were trimmed by 5 bases and 7 bases, with 11 bases remaining between them. The CDR3 loop spans 12 amino acids. Germline CDR1 PRHDT, CDR2 FYEKMQ (reference sequence). The CDR3 is CASSRDSFGYTF. The CDR3 region has the DNA TGTGCCAGCAGCCGGGATTCTTTTGGCTACACCTTC.